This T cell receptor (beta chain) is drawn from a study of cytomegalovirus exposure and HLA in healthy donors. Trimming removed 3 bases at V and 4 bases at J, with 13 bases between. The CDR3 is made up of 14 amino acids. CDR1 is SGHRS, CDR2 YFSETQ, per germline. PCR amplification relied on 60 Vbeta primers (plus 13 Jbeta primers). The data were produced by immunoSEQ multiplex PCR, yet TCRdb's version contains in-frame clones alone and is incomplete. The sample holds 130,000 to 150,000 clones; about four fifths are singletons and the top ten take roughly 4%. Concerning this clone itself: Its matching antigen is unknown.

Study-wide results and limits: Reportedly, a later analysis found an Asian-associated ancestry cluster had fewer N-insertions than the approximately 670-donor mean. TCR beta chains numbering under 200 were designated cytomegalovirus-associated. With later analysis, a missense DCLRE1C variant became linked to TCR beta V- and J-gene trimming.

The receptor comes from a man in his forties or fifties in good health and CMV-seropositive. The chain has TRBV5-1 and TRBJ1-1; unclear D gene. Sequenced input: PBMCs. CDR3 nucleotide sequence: TGCGCCAGCAGCTCTGTAGAGCTAGTCACTGAAGCTTTCTTT. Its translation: CASSSVELVTEAFF.